This entry lists 23 T cell receptor beta chains sequenced from one sample in a study of cytomegalovirus exposure and HLA in healthy donors. Primers included in the PCR were 60 Vbeta and 13 Jbeta primers. Produced via immunoSEQ multiplex PCR; TCRdb's table is partial and in-frame only. The profile shows 75,000 to 80,000 clones, over 70% of them singletons. The source material was PBMCs. The receptors here all came from a man aged 40-55 years in good health and CMV-seronegative.

The V and J genes are TRBV6-6 and TRBJ1-1, with TRBD1 matching 7 bases. The CDR3 has 15 residues. Germline V gene sequence: CDR1 MNHNY, CDR2 SVGAGI (reference sequence). V lost 8 bases, J lost 4 bases, and 13 bases stayed unmatched. The CDR3 DNA follows: TGTGCCAGCTCTGATTTTACGCAGGGGGGCACTGAAGCTTTCTTT. Protein product: CASSDFTQGGTEAFF.

The J gene is TRBJ2-3, the V gene TRBV7-9, with D possibly TRBD2 on 5 matching bases. Looked up from germline, CDR1 is SEHNR and CDR2 is FQNEAQ (reference sequence). V lost 4 bases to trimming and J lost 4 bases, with 9 bases between them. The CDR3 consists of 13 residues. CDR3 loop: CASSSLAPDTQYF. The CDR3 nucleotides read TGTGCCAGCAGCTCGCTAGCTCCAGATACGCAGTATTTT.

The CDR3 loop reads CASRVAGATDTQYF. The CDR3 coding sequence is TGTGCCAGCAGAGTGGCGGGGGCCACAGATACGCAGTATTTT. The rearrangement links TRBV6-1 to TRBJ2-3, with a possible D match to TRBD2 (7 bases). The ends were cut back, 6 bases at V and 2 bases at J, with 12 bases in the middle. The CDR3 runs to 14 residues. The germline V gene has CDR1 MNHNS and CDR2 SASEGT.

The V and J genes are TRBV5-5 and TRBJ1-4, with TRBD1 matching over 7 bases. CDR1 and CDR2 from the germline V gene are SGHKS and YYEKEE (reference sequence). The CDR3 consists of 16 residues. With V trimmed by 4 bases and J by 7 bases, 13 bases remained unmatched. CDR3 protein: CASSVGTALGGEKLFF. The CDR3 nucleotides are TGTGCCAGCAGCGTCGGGACAGCGCTGGGGGGTGAAAAACTGTTTTTT.

The rearrangement joins TRBV27 to TRBJ2-5; 9 bases map to TRBD1. The CDR3 has 16 residues. Germline V gene lookup returns CDR1 MNHEY and CDR2 SMNVEV (reference sequence). Unmatched junction bases numbered 13, after V lost 5 bases and J lost 6 bases. The CDR3 coding sequence is TGTGCCAGCAGTACCCTTGGGGGACAGGGAGTAAAGACCCAGTACTTC. Its protein is CASSTLGGQGVKTQYF.

The chain has TRBV7-9 and TRBJ2-1; TRBD2 matches 10 bases. CDR3 size: 16 residues. Looked up from germline, CDR1 is SEHNR and CDR2 is FQNEAQ (reference sequence). Trimming took 7 bases from V and 7 from J; bases not matched to a gene: 13. The CDR3 sequence: CASTPGSGRAANEQFF. The CDR3 nucleotides are TGTGCCAGCACTCCTGGCAGCGGGAGGGCCGCTAATGAGCAGTTCTTC.

V and J are TRBV27 and TRBJ2-6; 7 bases fit TRBD1. The CDR3 is made up of 22 amino acids. The J segment lost 0 bases and the V segment lost 2 bases, leaving 19 bases of the junction unmatched. Per germline, CDR1 MNHEY and CDR2 SMNVEV (reference sequence). The CDR3 protein is CASSLISLGFGQVSSGANVLTF. Here the CDR3 DNA reads TGTGCCAGCAGTTTAATAAGCCTGGGGTTCGGACAGGTTTCCTCTGGGGCCAACGTCCTGACTTTC.

This clone was counted once. The genes are TRBV11-3 and TRBJ2-1; 13 bases match TRBD2. CDR1 SGHNT and CDR2 YENEEA come from the germline V gene. The trim removed 5 bases at V and 2 bases at J, leaving 6 bases unmatched. This CDR3 spans 17 amino acids. In DNA, the CDR3 is TGTGCCAGCAGCGGGACTAGCGGGGTGGACCCCTACAATGAGCAGTTCTTC. Amino acids: CASSGTSGVDPYNEQFF.

The rearrangement uses TRBV7-9 and TRBJ2-5, with TRBD2 identical over 12 bases. The V and J ends lost 4 bases and 5 bases, in that order; junction bases with no gene match: 8. Germline CDR1 SEHNR, CDR2 FQNEAQ (reference sequence). The CDR3 consists of 16 residues. CDR3 DNA: TGTGCCAGCAGCTGGGGGGGACTAGCGGGTGGCGAGACCCAGTACTTC. Translated: CASSWGGLAGGETQYF.

The rearrangement uses TRBV6-1 and TRBJ1-6, with 7 nucleotides matching TRBD1. Germline loops: CDR1 MNHNS, CDR2 SASEGT. The ends lost 8 bases at V and 5 bases at J; junction bases unmatched: 6. This CDR3 has 14 residues. This chain's CDR3 is CASGDRRNNSPLHF. As DNA, the CDR3 is TGTGCCAGCGGGGACAGACGAAATAATTCACCCCTCCACTTT.

In this sample, this clone turned up once. The chain combines TRBV13 with TRBJ2-3; 7 bases agree with TRBD2. Unmatched junction bases numbered 11, after V lost 4 bases and J lost 4 bases. Per germline, CDR1 PRHDT and CDR2 FYEKMQ (reference sequence). The CDR3 length is 16 residues. In nucleotides, the CDR3 is TGTGCCAGCAGCTCCACTTCGGGGGGAGACGCAGATACGCAGTATTTT. It is translated as CASSSTSGGDADTQYF.

V usage is TRBV4-1 and J usage is TRBJ2-1; D not certain. The CDR3 contains 13 residues. Trimming pared 0 bases from V and 6 bases from J, leaving 6 bases between. Looked up from germline, CDR1 is MGHRA and CDR2 is YSYEKL. CDR3 DNA sequence: TGCGCCAGCAGCCAAGAGGCTCGCAATGAGCAGTTCTTC. As protein: CASSQEARNEQFF.

The V gene is TRBV28, the J gene TRBJ1-6, with TRBD1 matching 11 bases. The CDR3 sequence is 19 residues long. V lost 3 bases, J lost 6 bases, and 13 bases stayed unmatched. Germline assignment: CDR1 MDHEN and CDR2 SYDVKM. CDR3 nucleotide sequence: TGTGCCAGCAGTTTTCTTTTCCTTGGGACAGGGGGAGGTAATTCACCCCTCCACTTT. Encoded protein: CASSFLFLGTGGGNSPLHF.

The V and J genes are TRBV7-2 and TRBJ1-5, with D perhaps TRBD1 (5 bases). V was trimmed by 2 bases and J by 5 bases, leaving 19 bases between them. CDR3 length: 17 amino acids. Per the germline V gene, CDR1 is SGHTA and CDR2 is FQGNSA. The CDR3 DNA sequence: TGTGCCAGCAGCTTAACGGGGGGAGGCCAGGGCTATCAGCCCCAGCATTTT. It is translated as CASSLTGGGQGYQPQHF. Full variable domain (missing parts from reference TRBV7-2 and TRBJ1-5): GAGVSQSPSNKVTEKGKDVELRCDPISGHTALYWYRQSLGQGLEFLIYFQGNSAPDKSGLPSDRFSAERTGGSVSTLTIQRTQQEDSAVYLCASSLTGGGQGYQPQHFGDGTRLSIL.

The chain is built from TRBV4-1 and TRBJ2-2, with D perhaps matching TRBD2 (7 bases). The germline V gene encodes CDR1 MGHRA and CDR2 YSYEKL. CDR3 length equals 17 residues. Trimming cost V 0 bases and J 4 bases, with 15 bases left between them. The CDR3 spells CASSQEARGAGTGELFF. The DNA of the CDR3 is TGCGCCAGCAGCCAAGAGGCCCGGGGGGCAGGCACCGGGGAGCTGTTTTTT.

The rearrangement joins TRBV6-5 to TRBJ1-5; D perhaps matches TRBD1 (5 bases). CDR1 MNHEY and CDR2 SVGAGI come from the germline V gene. The CDR3 sequence is 13 residues long. V was cut by 6 bases and J by 5 bases, with 11 bases left in between. This CDR3 is CASSRDSYQPQHF. The CDR3, as DNA: TGTGCCAGCAGCCGCGACAGTTATCAGCCCCAGCATTTT.

The V and J genes are TRBV19 and TRBJ2-4, with 7 nucleotides matching TRBD2. CDR3 size: 15 residues. Germline CDR1 and CDR2: LNHDA and SQIVND (reference sequence). Trimming took 8 bases from V and 2 from J; bases not matched to a gene: 9. For the CDR3, the DNA is TGTGCCAGTCGCCCCCCCGGGGGGTCCAAAAACATTCAGTACTTC. This codes for CASRPPGGSKNIQYF. Variable domain in full (rest from reference TRBV19 and TRBJ2-4): DGGITQSPKYLFRKEGQNVTLSCEQNLNHDAMYWYRQDPGQGLRLIYYSQIVNDFQKGDIAEGYSVSREKKESFPLTVTSAQKNPTAFYLCASRPPGGSKNIQYFGAGTRLSVL.

This clone has just one count. The rearrangement links TRBV10-3 to TRBJ1-1; D is uncertain. Trimming left V 3 bases short and J 1 base short, with 6 bases between. This CDR3 spans 13 amino acids. The germline V gene has CDR1 ENHRY and CDR2 SYGVKD. CDR3 protein: CAISDRGNTEAFF. In DNA form, the CDR3 reads TGTGCCATCAGTGATCGGGGGAACACTGAAGCTTTCTTT.

This clone was counted once. The chain employs TRBV2 and TRBJ1-4; D gene ambiguous. The CDR3 has 15 amino acids. The V gene's germline CDR1 is SNHLY and CDR2 FYNNEI. V shed 6 bases and J shed 1 base, with 12 bases lying between them. DNA for the CDR3: TGTGCCAGCAGACGGGAGGCGGGAACTAATGAAAAACTGTTTTTT. Its translation: CASRREAGTNEKLFF.

The rearrangement uses TRBV11-1 and TRBJ2-5, with D maybe TRBD2 (5 bases). Trimming removed 5 bases from V and 1 base from J, with 8 bases in between. This CDR3 region has 13 residues. Germline V gene lookup returns CDR1 SGHAT and CDR2 FQDESV (reference sequence). The DNA of the CDR3 is TGTGCCAGCAGCCAGCGGTTCCAAGAGACCCAGTACTTC. It codes for CASSQRFQETQYF.

The V call is TRBV4-1, the J call TRBJ1-1, with D uncertain. This CDR3 contains 15 residues. With 1 base removed from V and 8 bases from J, the gap between germline ends came to 17 bases. Germline V gene data show CDR1 as MGHRA and CDR2 as YSYEKL. CDR3 nucleotides: TGCGCCAGCAGCCAAGGTCACGGAGCTACTATCGAAGCTTTCTTT. It specifies CASSQGHGATIEAFF.

On this clone: The sample has other DNA sequences that encode this CDR3 too. This chain links TRBV11-2 with TRBJ2-3; 12 bases agree with TRBD2. Unmatched junction bases numbered 17, after V lost 8 bases and J lost 5 bases. CDR3 length equals 18 residues. CDR1 SGHAT and CDR2 FQNNGV come from the germline V gene. The CDR3 spells CASGSRPTSGRSGDTQYF. CDR3 sequence (DNA): TGTGCCAGCGGTTCGCGGCCGACTAGCGGGAGATCCGGAGATACGCAGTATTTT.

In its sample, this clone was seen once. V gene TRBV4-1 combines with J gene TRBJ1-5, with D tentatively TRBD1 (6 bases). Between the trimmed V and J ends, which lost 4 bases and 5 bases, there was a span of 18 bases. Germline V gene lookup returns CDR1 MGHRA and CDR2 YSYEKL. The CDR3 length is 16 residues. CDR3 nucleotide sequence: TGCGCCAGCAGCCCCAGTTTGGCGGGGGGCTATCAGCCCCAGCATTTT. Translated, it gives CASSPSLAGGYQPQHF.